This T cell receptor (beta chain) was retrieved from a study of early T cells in non-severe SARS-CoV-2 infection. Study summary: The sequenced material was bulk RNA from unsorted whole blood, and its chains were unpaired. Study-wide results and caveats: Lookups in VDJdb leaned toward anti-spike CD8 responses and missed private and CD4 specificities.

The CDR3 runs 14 residues. The V and J ends lost 2 bases and 2 bases respectively, with 10 bases between them. In germline, CDR1 is SGHDN, CDR2 FVKESK. This clonotype was counted between two and nine times. Its antigen is unknown. Individual cDNA molecules received unique molecular identifiers. TCRdb independently ran MiXCR on the 5' RACE reads; one entry per CDR3 protein. Of fewer than 50,000 distinct CDR3 sequences listed, 12% are singletons. The genes are TRBV14 and TRBJ2-7, with a tentative D call TRBD1 (6 bases). The sequence was obtained from an adult who was a healthcare worker with PCR-confirmed SARS-CoV-2 infection or an uninfected control (not recorded which). The sequencing input was whole blood. In DNA form, the CDR3 reads TGTGCCAGCAGCCAACTTGCAGGGGCCTACGAGCAGTACTTC. Protein product: CASSQLAGAYEQYF.